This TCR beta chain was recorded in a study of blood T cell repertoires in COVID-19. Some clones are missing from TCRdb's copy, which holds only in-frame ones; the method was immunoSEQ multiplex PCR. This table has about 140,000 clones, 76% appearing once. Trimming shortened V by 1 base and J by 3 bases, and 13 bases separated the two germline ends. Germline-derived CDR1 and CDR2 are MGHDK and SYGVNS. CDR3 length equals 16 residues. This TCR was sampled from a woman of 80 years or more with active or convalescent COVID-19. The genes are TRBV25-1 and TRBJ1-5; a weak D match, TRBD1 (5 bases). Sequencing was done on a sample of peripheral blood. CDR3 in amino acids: CASSELGQGYNQPQHF. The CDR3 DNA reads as TGTGCCAGCAGTGAATTGGGGCAGGGCTACAATCAGCCCCAGCATTTT.